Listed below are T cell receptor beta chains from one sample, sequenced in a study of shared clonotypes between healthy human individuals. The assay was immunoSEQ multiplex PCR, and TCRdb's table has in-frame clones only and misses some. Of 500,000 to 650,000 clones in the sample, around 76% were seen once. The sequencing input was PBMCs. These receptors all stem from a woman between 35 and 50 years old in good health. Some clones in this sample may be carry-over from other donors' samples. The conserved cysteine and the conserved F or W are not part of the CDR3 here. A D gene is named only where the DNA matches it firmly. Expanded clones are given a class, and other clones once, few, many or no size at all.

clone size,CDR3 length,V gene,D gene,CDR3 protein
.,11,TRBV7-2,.,ASSPSGPYEQY
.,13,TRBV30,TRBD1,AWSAQGISGNTIY
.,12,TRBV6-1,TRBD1,ASSEPGQGWTQY
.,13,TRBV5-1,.,ASNPGQPVGYEQY
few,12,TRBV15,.,ATSRDLLDEKLF
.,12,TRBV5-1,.,ASTSGTSTDTQY
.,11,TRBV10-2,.,ASSGGDGTEAF
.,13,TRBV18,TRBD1,ASSPGTGGNQPQH
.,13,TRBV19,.,ASSIHLDSSYGYT
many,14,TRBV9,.,ASSVGSGFEGYGYT
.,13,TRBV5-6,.,ASSAPVGDEETQY
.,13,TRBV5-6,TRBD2,ASSRRTSGHYEQY
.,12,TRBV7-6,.,ASSLALPVETQY
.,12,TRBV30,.,AWSFKYTNTEAF
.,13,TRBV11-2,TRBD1,ASSQRTGQGSEQY
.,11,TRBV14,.,ASSQGGQETQY
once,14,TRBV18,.,ASSPPRLPSTDTQY
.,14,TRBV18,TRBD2,ASSPSGTSGSIEQF
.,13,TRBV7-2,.,ASSGGASPYYEQY
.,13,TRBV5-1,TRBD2,ASSKTSGSYNEQF
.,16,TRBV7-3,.,ASSLRGGSNVIPYEQY
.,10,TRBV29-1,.,SVETSTETQY
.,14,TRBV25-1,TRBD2,ASSEGAGAKWYEQY
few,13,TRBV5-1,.,ASGVTGLSTDTQY
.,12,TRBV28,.,ASFGAAESTEAF
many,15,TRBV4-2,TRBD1,ASSQDRDSLSYNEQF
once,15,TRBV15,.,ATSRDRRDKGGTEAF
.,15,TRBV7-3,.,ASSLMPPGGGYGEQF